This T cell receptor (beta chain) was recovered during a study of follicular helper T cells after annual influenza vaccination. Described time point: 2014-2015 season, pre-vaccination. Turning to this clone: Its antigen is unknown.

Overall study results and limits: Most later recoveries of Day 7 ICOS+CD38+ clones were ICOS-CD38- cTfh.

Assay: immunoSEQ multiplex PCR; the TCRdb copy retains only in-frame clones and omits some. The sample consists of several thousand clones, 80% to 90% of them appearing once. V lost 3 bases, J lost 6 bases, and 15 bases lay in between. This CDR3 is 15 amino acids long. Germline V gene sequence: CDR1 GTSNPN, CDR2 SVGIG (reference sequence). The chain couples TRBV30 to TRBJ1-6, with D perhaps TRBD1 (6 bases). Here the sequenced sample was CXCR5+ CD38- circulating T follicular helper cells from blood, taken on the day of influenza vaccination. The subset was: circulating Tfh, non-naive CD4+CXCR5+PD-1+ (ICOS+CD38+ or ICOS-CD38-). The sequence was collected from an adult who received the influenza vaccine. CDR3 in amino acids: CAWRATTGPNSPLHF. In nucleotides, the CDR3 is TGTGCCTGGAGGGCTACAACAGGGCCTAATTCACCCCTCCACTTT.